This TCR beta chain comes out of a study of T cells in Graves' hyperthyroidism and ophthalmopathy. Study observations and caveats: Expanded thyroid clonotypes (above 0.001) were mostly also found in blood. In validation, the model predicted ophthalmopathy. These predictions came a median about 6.5 months before onset.

RNA transcripts gave rise to amplified TCR beta CDR3 regions. The HTBI primer set drove a first-round RT-PCR of the TCR CDR3. TCRdb re-called the multiplex PCR reads through MiXCR, storing one row per CDR3 protein. The data contain hundreds of thousands of distinct CDR3 sequences, 45% of them singletons. Germline CDR1 and CDR2: SQVTM and ANQGSEA. The V gene end was trimmed by 7 bases and the J gene end by 5 bases; junction bases not matched to a gene: 17. This CDR3 is 16 amino acids long. Reasons for excluding patients were uncontrolled infection, other autoimmune disease, pregnancy or lactation. Every diagnosis used clinical symptoms, serum thyroxine and TRAb, thyroid ultrasound and orbital computed tomography. To note about this clonotype: The target antigen is unknown.

Sequencing was done on a sample of peripheral blood or thyroid tissue (not recorded which). The TCR sequence derives from an adult man with Graves' disease, either hyperthyroidism or ophthalmopathy (not recorded which). V is TRBV29-1 and J is TRBJ2-5, with 9 bases aligning to TRBD2. The CDR3 DNA is TGCAGCGCTGATGGACTAGCGCGAGGGTCGGGGGAGACCCAGTACTTC. Protein sequence: CSADGLARGSGETQYF. Using reference TRBV29-1 and TRBJ2-5 for the parts outside the CDR3, the full variable domain is SAVISQKPSRDICQRGTSLTIQCQVDSQVTMMFWYRQQPGQSLTLIATANQGSEATYESGFVIDKFPISRPNLTFSTLTVSNMSPEDSSIYLCSADGLARGSGETQYFGPGTRLLVL.